This TCR beta chain was sequenced during a study of response to subunit inactivated influenza vaccine (dated by TCRdb to 2016 to 2018). Looking at the study overall: Deep quantitative profiling of the T cell receptor repertoire was used in the study to follow responses to a trivalent subunit inactivated influenza vaccine.

The CDR3 measures 13 amino acids from cysteine to phenylalanine. Left in the record is the CDR3 DNA by itself, 39 bases read in frame from the first base. Cut back by 0 bases and 7 bases, the V and J ends lie 7 bases apart. On the study overall, not on this receptor specifically: The authors suggested that each seasonal influenza vaccination may recruit only a limited number of new T cells.

This clonotype was seen ten or more times. Its antigen is unknown. No clone much larger than this one lies a single base away; base qualities are absent. Libraries came from RT-PCR. Sequencer: Illumina HiSeq 2500. TCRdb reran the public reads through fastp at Q25 and MiXCR, keeping productive beta chains. Rows with a matching CDR3 protein are joined into one entry that keeps the most common DNA and genes. The sample contains around 530,000 distinct CDR3 sequences, 12% of them found a single time. In total, the top ten clones hold roughly 10% of the sample. The chain was built from TRBV12-3 or TRBV12-4 and TRBJ2-1; the D segment could be TRBD2, given 5 matching bases. The input for sequencing was PBMCs from blood, taken on the day of vaccination. The origin of this receptor is a man in his fifties or sixties who received an inactivated influenza vaccine. Donor details come from another sample of the same person, matched by shared clones. The nucleotide sequence is given as TGTGCCAGCAGTTTAGCGAGAGGGAATGAGCAGTTCTTC. The resulting protein is CASSLARGNEQFF.